This passage covers 19 T cell receptor beta chains from one sample sequenced in a study of monozygotic twins with cystic fibrosis (dated by TCRdb to about 2021). The protocol used for the library was the immunoSEQ multiplex PCR assay. TCRdb mirrors the immuneACCESS table, restricted to in-frame sequences. Some clones are absent from its copies; in checked studies, under half trace to an unresolved V gene, and the reason for the others is unknown. The sample yields roughly 11,000 clones; approximately 85% were counted once. More than 0.5% of the sample comes from the top ten. Sequencing was performed on blood. The receptors derive from a man between 18 and 29 years old with cystic fibrosis.

This clone was detected once. This sequence joins TRBV19 and TRBJ2-1; D perhaps matches TRBD2 (5 bases). The germline V gene has CDR1 LNHDA and CDR2 SQIVND (reference sequence). Trimming stripped 4 bases from V and 8 bases from J, with 18 bases between. CDR3 length: 15 residues. CDR3 sequence (DNA): TGTGCCAGTAGTAGCGGGTACTGGTCAGAGGATGAGCAGTTCTTC. Translating it yields CASSSGYWSEDEQFF. Full variable domain (rest looked up from reference TRBV19 and TRBJ2-1): DGGITQSPKYLFRKEGQNVTLSCEQNLNHDAMYWYRQDPGQGLRLIYYSQIVNDFQKGDIAEGYSVSREKKESFPLTVTSAQKNPTAFYLCASSSGYWSEDEQFFGPGTRLTVL.

The rearrangement links TRBV7-8 to TRBJ2-7, with D possibly being TRBD2 (5 bases). The CDR3 runs 14 residues. Germline V gives CDR1 SGHVS, CDR2 FQNEAQ. V lost 6 bases and J lost 0, with 12 bases in between. CDR3 DNA: TGTGCCAGCAGGCGGGTTGGCTACTCCTACGAGCAGTACTTC. Translating it yields CASRRVGYSYEQYF.

The CDR3 region is CASSPDRSRTQYF. CDR3 nucleotides: TGTGCCAGCAGCCCGGACAGGTCGCGGACGCAGTATTTT. The rearrangement links TRBV11-1 to TRBJ2-3, with 7 nucleotides matching TRBD1. The germline V gene has CDR1 SGHAT and CDR2 FQDESV (reference sequence). V lost 5 bases to trimming and J lost 9 bases; unmatched junction nucleotides: 8. The CDR3 spans 13 residues.

The chain combines TRBV6-6 with TRBJ1-2; TRBD1 agrees at 7 bases. The junction had 5 bases not matched to a gene; V was cut back by 0 bases and J by 4 bases. The CDR3 spans 15 residues. Germline loops: CDR1 MNHNY, CDR2 SVGAGI (reference sequence). For the CDR3, the DNA is TGTGCCAGCAGTTACTCTGAGGGGACAGTCTATGGCTACACCTTC. Translating it yields CASSYSEGTVYGYTF.

The rearrangement uses TRBV5-1 and TRBJ1-3; D is undetermined. Germline values: CDR1 SGHRS, CDR2 YFSETQ. Trimming left V 3 bases short and J 6 bases short, with 16 bases between. CDR3 length: 15 residues. The CDR3 protein is CASSSAGGEENTIYF. DNA for the CDR3: TGCGCCAGCAGCTCGGCTGGTGGGGAGGAAAACACCATATATTTT.

The V gene is TRBV18, the J gene TRBJ2-1; 11 nucleotides match TRBD2. CDR3 length equals 14 residues. Germline lookup yields CDR1 KGHSH and CDR2 LQKENI. V shed 3 bases, J shed 7 bases, and the junction held 2 bases outside the gene matches. The CDR3 DNA follows: TGTGCCAGCTCACCCGGGACTAGCGGAAATGAGCAGTTCTTC. This translates into CASSPGTSGNEQFF.

V gene TRBV5-1 combines with J gene TRBJ1-2; a weak D match, TRBD1 (5 bases). V was pared by 4 bases and J by 7 bases, with 17 bases between. This CDR3 spans 14 amino acids. CDR1 and CDR2 (germline): SGHRS, YFSETQ. The CDR3 reads CASSVFAGLSGYTF. The CDR3 nucleotides read TGCGCCAGCAGCGTCTTCGCAGGGTTGAGTGGCTACACCTTC.

This chain connects TRBV5-1 to TRBJ2-1; 15 bases fit TRBD2. J gave up 9 bases and V 4 bases, and 5 bases lay outside the gene matches. The CDR3 spans 15 residues. Per germline, CDR1 SGHRS and CDR2 YFSETQ. The CDR3 loop is CASSPEGLAGGEQFF. The CDR3 DNA follows: TGCGCCAGCAGCCCGGAGGGACTAGCGGGAGGTGAGCAGTTCTTC.

The V and J genes are TRBV7-3 and TRBJ1-6, with 9 bases identical to TRBD1. The germline gives CDR1 SGHTA, CDR2 FQGTGA. CDR3 length: 14 residues. V was pared by 2 bases and J by 7 bases, with 0 bases of the junction left unmatched. The CDR3 sequence is CASSLGTGNSPLHF. DNA for the CDR3: TGTGCCAGCAGCTTAGGGACAGGGAATTCACCCCTCCACTTT. The full variable domain, its missing parts supplied by reference TRBV7-3 and TRBJ1-6, is GAGVSQTPSNKVTEKGKYVELRCDPISGHTALYWYRQSLGQGPEFLIYFQGTGAADDSGLPNDRFFAVRPEGSVSTLKIQRTERGDSAVYLCASSLGTGNSPLHFGNGTRLTVT.

The chain carries TRBV28 and TRBJ1-2, with unresolved D. This CDR3 has 13 residues. The ends were cut back, 5 bases at V and 6 bases at J, with 13 bases in the middle. Germline V gene data show CDR1 as MDHEN and CDR2 as SYDVKM. Here the CDR3 reads CASSPLGGNGYTF. The CDR3 nucleotides are TGTGCCAGCAGTCCCCTGGGTGGGAATGGCTACACCTTC.

The chain recombines TRBV30 with TRBJ1-1; D gene ambiguous. The CDR3 covers 13 residues. Trimming stripped 5 bases from V and 4 bases from J, with 14 bases between. The germline CDR1 and CDR2 sequences are GTSNPN and SVGIG (reference sequence). DNA of the CDR3: TGTGCCTGGTTGGCAGGATGGGGCACTGAAGCTTTCTTT. Protein product: CAWLAGWGTEAFF.

This chain joins TRBV14 and TRBJ1-2, with TRBD1 identical over 7 bases. The CDR3 runs to 17 residues. V was clipped by 0 bases and J by 4 bases; unmatched bases: 11. The germline CDR1 and CDR2 sequences are SGHDN and FVKESK. The chain's CDR3 is CASSQDIETGRSYGYTF. The DNA for the CDR3 is TGTGCCAGCAGCCAAGATATCGAGACAGGGCGTTCCTATGGCTACACCTTC.

V and J are TRBV7-6 and TRBJ2-1, with 7 bases aligning to TRBD2. The CDR3 totals 16 residues. Germline-derived CDR1 and CDR2 are SGHVS and FNYEAQ. After removal of 2 bases from V and 0 bases from J, the junction contained 4 bases not matched to a gene. This CDR3 is CASSLWSGDSYNEQFF. CDR3 in DNA: TGTGCCAGCAGCTTATGGAGCGGGGACTCCTACAATGAGCAGTTCTTC.

This chain uses TRBV7-9 with TRBJ2-7; 7 positions agree with TRBD1. J lost 4 bases, V lost 4 bases, and 7 bases had no gene match. CDR3 size: 14 residues. Germline CDR1 is SEHNR and CDR2 is FQNEAQ (reference sequence). CDR3 loop: CASSSNRGRYEQYF. The CDR3 DNA is TGTGCCAGCAGCTCGAACAGGGGTAGATACGAGCAGTACTTC.

This clone was found a few times. This chain connects TRBV7-9 to TRBJ2-2; D is uncertain. This CDR3 has 16 amino acids. V lost 5 bases and J lost 3, with 16 bases in between. Germline CDR1 and CDR2: SEHNR and FQNEAQ (reference sequence). The CDR3 sequence is CASSPQSSLYTGELFF. The CDR3 DNA sequence: TGTGCCAGCAGCCCACAGTCGAGCCTATACACCGGGGAGCTGTTTTTT.

This sequence joins TRBV19 and TRBJ1-1; 7 bases map to TRBD1. Per the germline V gene, CDR1 is LNHDA and CDR2 is SQIVND (reference sequence). The ends lost 6 bases at V and 0 bases at J; junction bases unmatched: 4. The CDR3 contains 14 residues. The CDR3 spells CASRDRLVNTEAFF. CDR3 in DNA: TGTGCCAGTAGGGACAGGTTGGTGAACACTGAAGCTTTCTTT.

In this sample, this clone turned up a few times. The chain has TRBV19 and TRBJ1-1; D ambiguous. This CDR3 is built from 12 residues. The germline gives CDR1 LNHDA, CDR2 SQIVND (reference sequence). The V gene lost 4 bases and the J gene lost 10 bases, with 13 bases spanning the gap. CDR3 residues: CASSTSPQRAFF. CDR3 nucleotide sequence: TGTGCCAGTAGTACTTCGCCCCAGAGAGCTTTCTTT.

The V and J genes are TRBV19 and TRBJ1-2; D remains unclear. CDR3 length: 12 amino acids. V gave up 6 bases and J gave up 7 bases, with 12 bases separating them. In germline, CDR1 is LNHDA, CDR2 SQIVND (reference sequence). The CDR3 DNA reads TGTGCCAGTAGGCTTGCTCGGGGTGGCTACACCTTC. It specifies CASRLARGGYTF.

This clone was detected once. The chain carries TRBV7-2 and TRBJ2-7, with 11 bases fitting TRBD1. Looked up from germline, CDR1 is SGHTA and CDR2 is FQGNSA. The V and J ends lost 2 bases and 3 bases, in that order; junction bases with no gene match: 3. The CDR3 length is 15 residues. The CDR3 protein is CASSLPGQGVYEQYF. In nucleotides, the CDR3 is TGTGCCAGCAGCTTACCGGGACAGGGGGTCTACGAGCAGTACTTC.